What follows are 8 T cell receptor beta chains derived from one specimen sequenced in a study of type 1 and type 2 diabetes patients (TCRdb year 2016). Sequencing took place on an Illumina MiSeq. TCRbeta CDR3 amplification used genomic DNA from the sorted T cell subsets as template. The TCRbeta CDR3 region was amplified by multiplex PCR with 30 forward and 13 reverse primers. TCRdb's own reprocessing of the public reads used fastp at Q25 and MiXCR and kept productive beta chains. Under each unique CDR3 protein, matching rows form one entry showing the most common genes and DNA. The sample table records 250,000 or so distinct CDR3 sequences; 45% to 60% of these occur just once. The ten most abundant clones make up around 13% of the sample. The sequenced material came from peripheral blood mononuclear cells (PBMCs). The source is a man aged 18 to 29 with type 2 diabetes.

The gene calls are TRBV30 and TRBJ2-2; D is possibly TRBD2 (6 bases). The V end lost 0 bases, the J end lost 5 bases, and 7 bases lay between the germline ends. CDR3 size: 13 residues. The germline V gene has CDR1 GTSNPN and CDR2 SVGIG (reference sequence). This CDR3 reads CAWSVGGTGELFF. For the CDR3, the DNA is TGTGCCTGGAGTGTCGGGGGAACCGGGGAGCTGTTTTTT.

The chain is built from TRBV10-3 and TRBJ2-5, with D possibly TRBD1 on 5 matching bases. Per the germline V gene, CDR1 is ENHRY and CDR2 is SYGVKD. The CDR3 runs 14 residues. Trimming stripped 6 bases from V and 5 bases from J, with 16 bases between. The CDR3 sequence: CAIRQDKDGETQYF. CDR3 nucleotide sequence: TGTGCCATCAGACAGGACAAGGATGGGGAGACCCAGTACTTC.

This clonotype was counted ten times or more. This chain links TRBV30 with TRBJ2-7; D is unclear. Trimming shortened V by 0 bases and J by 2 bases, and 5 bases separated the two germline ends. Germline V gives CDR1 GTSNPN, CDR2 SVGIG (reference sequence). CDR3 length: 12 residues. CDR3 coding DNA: TGTGCCTGGAGTGTACGAACCTACGAGCAGTACTTC. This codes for CAWSVRTYEQYF.

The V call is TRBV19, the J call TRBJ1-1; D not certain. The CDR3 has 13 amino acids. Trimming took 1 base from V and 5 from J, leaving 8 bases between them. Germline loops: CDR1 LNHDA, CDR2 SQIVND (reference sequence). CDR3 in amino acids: CASSIGSGTEAFF. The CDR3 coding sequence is TGTGCCAGTAGTATAGGGTCGGGGACTGAAGCTTTCTTT. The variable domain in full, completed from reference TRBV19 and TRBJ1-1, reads DGGITQSPKYLFRKEGQNVTLSCEQNLNHDAMYWYRQDPGQGLRLIYYSQIVNDFQKGDIAEGYSVSREKKESFPLTVTSAQKNPTAFYLCASSIGSGTEAFFGQGTRLTVV.

The CDR3 sequence: CASSYAGVGTGELFF. Written as DNA, the CDR3 is TGTGCCAGCAGTTACGCGGGAGTCGGCACCGGGGAGCTGTTTTTT. This chain connects TRBV6-1 to TRBJ2-2; 7 bases agree with TRBD2. The CDR3 covers 15 residues. The ends lost 5 bases at V and 4 bases at J; junction bases unmatched: 7. The germline CDR1 and CDR2 sequences are MNHNS and SASEGT.

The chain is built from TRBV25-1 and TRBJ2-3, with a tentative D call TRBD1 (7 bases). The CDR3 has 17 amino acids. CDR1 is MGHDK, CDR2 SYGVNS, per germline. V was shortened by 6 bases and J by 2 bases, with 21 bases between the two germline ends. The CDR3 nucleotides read TGTGCCAGCAGGGGGGGACAGTCGGTGGGGATCACAGATACGCAGTATTTT. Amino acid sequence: CASRGGQSVGITDTQYF.

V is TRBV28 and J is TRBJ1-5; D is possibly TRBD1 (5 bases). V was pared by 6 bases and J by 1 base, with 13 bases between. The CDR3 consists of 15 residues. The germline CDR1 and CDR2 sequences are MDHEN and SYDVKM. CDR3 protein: CASRVGGLSNQPQHF. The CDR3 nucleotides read TGTGCCAGCAGGGTGGGGGGTTTAAGCAATCAGCCCCAGCATTTT.

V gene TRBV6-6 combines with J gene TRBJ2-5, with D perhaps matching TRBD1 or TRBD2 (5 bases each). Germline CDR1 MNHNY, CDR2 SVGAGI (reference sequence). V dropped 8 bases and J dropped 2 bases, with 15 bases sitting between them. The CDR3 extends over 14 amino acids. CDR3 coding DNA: TGTGCCAGCCGTGTAAGGGACCAACAAGAGACCCAGTACTTC. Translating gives CASRVRDQQETQYF.